The 20 T cell receptor beta chains given below trace back to one sample, sequenced in a study of metastatic and nonmetastatic thyroid tumors. TCRdb recomputed clones from the PCR reads via MiXCR. The repertoire holds approximately 20,000 clones, with roughly a fifth as singletons. The entire patient cohort was treatment-naive prior to thyroid surgery. The sequenced sample was tumor tissue. The receptor set was obtained from a female donor with papillary thyroid cancer or a benign thyroid nodule (not recorded which). Some clones in this sample may be carry-over from other donors' samples.

At least ten counts were recorded for this clone. CDR3 DNA sequence: TGTGCCAGCAGCCAAGCCGGGGGGAGAACCGGGGAGCTGTTTTTT. Residues: CASSQAGGRTGELFF. This chain connects TRBV3-1 to TRBJ2-2; TRBD2 agrees at 7 bases. This CDR3 has 15 residues. Germline values: CDR1 LGHDT, CDR2 YNNKEL (reference sequence). J gave up 5 bases and V 1 base, and 4 bases lay outside the gene matches.

This rearrangement joins TRBV7-2 to TRBJ2-7, with 8 positions matching TRBD1. With V trimmed by 4 bases and J by 0 bases, 5 bases remained unmatched. The germline CDR1 and CDR2 sequences are SGHTA and FQGNSA. The CDR3 runs to 15 residues. CDR3 loop: CASSSYRGSSYEQYF. The CDR3 DNA is TGTGCCAGCAGCTCGTACAGGGGGTCCTCCTACGAGCAGTACTTC.

The rearrangement links TRBV7-9 to TRBJ2-1; D possibly corresponds to TRBD2 (5 bases). CDR1 and CDR2 from the germline V gene are SEHNR and FQNEAQ (reference sequence). V lost 2 bases and J lost 12, with 11 bases in between. There are 12 residues in the CDR3. The CDR3 here is CASSLFTEGQFF. The CDR3 DNA reads TGTGCCAGCAGCTTATTTACCGAGGGGCAGTTCTTC.

This clone was detected many times. The rearrangement links TRBV20-1 to TRBJ2-3; no firm D call. This CDR3 has 14 residues. V lost 0 bases to trimming and J lost 1 base, with 8 bases between them. Germline CDR1 DFQATT, CDR2 SNEGSKA (reference sequence). CDR3 sequence reads: CSARDPSGTDTQYF. The CDR3 DNA reads as TGCAGTGCTAGAGATCCAAGCGGCACAGATACGCAGTATTTT.

This clone was recorded at least ten times. One end of the junction is discordant with germline, which a read error may explain. This chain connects TRBV7-7 to TRBJ2-5; 8 bases agree with TRBD2. Germline-derived CDR1 and CDR2 are SSHAT and FNYEAQ (reference sequence). This CDR3 has 14 amino acids. The CDR3 DNA reads as TGTGCTAGCAGCCCCGGGGGGGGCCAAGAGACCCAGTACTTC. Protein product: CASSPGGGQETQYF.

At least ten counts were recorded for this clone. The DNA for the CDR3 is TGTGCCAGCAGCCAATCTGGGTACTATGGCTACACCTTC. Translation: CASSQSGYYGYTF. The chain employs TRBV14 and TRBJ1-2, with no clear D. CDR3 length: 13 residues. Germline loops: CDR1 SGHDN, CDR2 FVKESK. V lost 2 bases to trimming and J lost 3 bases, with 7 bases between them.

This clone was seen a handful of times. The chain couples TRBV10-1 to TRBJ2-3, with D perhaps matching TRBD1 (5 bases). Trimming removed 3 bases at V and 1 base at J, with 5 bases between. Looked up from germline, CDR1 is WNHNN and CDR2 is SYGVQD (reference sequence). The CDR3 has 13 amino acids. CDR3 in DNA: TGCGCCAGCAGTGACAGGGGCACAGATACGCAGTATTTT. As protein: CASSDRGTDTQYF.

This clone was observed a handful of times. V usage is TRBV27 and J usage is TRBJ1-2, with a possible D match to TRBD1 (5 bases). CDR1 is MNHEY and CDR2 is SMNVEV in the germline V gene (reference sequence). The CDR3 is made up of 13 amino acids. The germline V and J ends were trimmed by 7 bases and 9 bases, with 18 bases remaining between them. The CDR3 reads CASIPPGGVSYTF. DNA for the CDR3: TGTGCCAGCATCCCCCCGGGGGGTGTGAGCTACACCTTC.

This clone was observed at least ten times. J is TRBJ1-6 and V is TRBV12-5; D gene uncertain. V gave up 6 bases and J gave up 9 bases, with 12 bases separating them. This CDR3 is built from 13 residues. Germline lookup yields CDR1 LGHNT and CDR2 FRNRAP. This CDR3 is CASGLDSTSPLHF. CDR3 DNA: TGTGCTAGTGGACTGGACTCAACTTCACCCCTCCACTTT.

This clone was counted many times. The V call is TRBV28, the J call TRBJ2-1; D may correspond to TRBD1 or TRBD2 (5 bases each). The CDR3 extends over 14 amino acids. The germline gives CDR1 MDHEN, CDR2 SYDVKM. V lost 5 bases, J lost 9 bases, and 17 bases lay in between. The DNA of the CDR3 is TGTGCCAGCAGTCCCGGGACGGCTAATTTTGAGCAGTTCTTC. Its translation: CASSPGTANFEQFF. Using reference TRBV28 and TRBJ2-1 for the parts outside the CDR3, the full variable domain is DVKVTQSSRYLVKRTGEKVFLECVQDMDHENMFWYRQDPGLGLRLIYFSYDVKMKEKGDIPEGYSVSREKKERFSLILESASTNQTSMYLCASSPGTANFEQFFGPGTRLTVL.

The chain links TRBV2 to TRBJ2-7; D is uncertain. Per the germline V gene, CDR1 is SNHLY and CDR2 is FYNNEI. Trimming removed 6 bases from V and 3 bases from J, with 6 bases in between. This CDR3 has 11 amino acids. In DNA, the CDR3 is TGTGCCAGCAGAGTACTCTACGAGCAGTACTTC. Its translation: CASRVLYEQYF.

This chain connects TRBV12-3 or TRBV12-4 to TRBJ1-5, with TRBD1 identical over 7 bases. The CDR3 spans 15 residues. Losses at the gene ends were 3 bases for V and 5 bases for J; bases not matched to a gene: 7. The CDR3 loop is CASSFEGQPYQPQHF. Here the CDR3 DNA reads TGTGCCAGCAGTTTTGAGGGACAGCCCTATCAGCCCCAGCATTTT.

The sample holds a few counts of this clone. The J gene is TRBJ2-7, the V gene TRBV6-5; D perhaps matches TRBD2 (6 bases). The CDR3 contains 14 residues. V was pared by 7 bases and J by 2 bases, with 15 bases between. Germline CDR1 reads MNHEY; CDR2 reads SVGAGI. The CDR3 spells CASISQRAPYEQYF. CDR3 DNA: TGTGCCAGCATTTCACAGCGGGCTCCCTACGAGCAGTACTTC.

Points on this clone: One end of the junction is discordant with germline, which a read error may explain. The V and J genes are TRBV27 and TRBJ1-1; D possibly corresponds to TRBD1 (5 bases). Germline values: CDR1 MNHEY, CDR2 SMNVEV (reference sequence). CDR3 length equals 14 residues. The CDR3 bases are TGTGCCGGCAGTTCCCTGGGGGGGGGGAATGAAGCTTTCTTC. It encodes CAGSSLGGGNEAFF.

In this sample, this clone turned up many times. The chain has TRBV20-1 and TRBJ2-7, with D possibly called TRBD1 or TRBD2 (5 bases each). Germline assignment: CDR1 DFQATT and CDR2 SNEGSKA (reference sequence). V dropped 3 bases and J dropped 0 bases, with 9 bases sitting between them. This CDR3 comprises 13 residues. CDR3 DNA sequence: TGCAGTGCTAGGGGGGAATACTCCTACGAGCAGTACTTC. Amino acid sequence: CSARGEYSYEQYF.

This clone was seen ten or more times. This may be a read error, as it is one base from a much larger clone. The chain employs TRBV12-3 or TRBV12-4 and TRBJ2-7; the D is unclear. CDR3 length equals 13 residues. Trimming removed 6 bases from V and 3 bases from J, with 12 bases in between. This CDR3 is CASRRRSLYEQYF. As DNA, the CDR3 is TGTGCCAGCAGACGGCGCTCCCTCTACGAGCAGTACTTC.

A note on this clone: This likely comes from a read error, as the CDR3 has no conserved phenylalanine or tryptophan at its end. This chain uses TRBV28 with TRBJ2-7, with TRBD1 identical over 7 bases. The V and J ends lost 5 bases and 3 bases, in that order; junction bases with no gene match: 13. This CDR3 has 16 residues. CDR1 is MDHEN, CDR2 SYDVKM, per germline. The CDR3 DNA sequence: TGTGCCAGCAGTCCCAAATTATATCGACAGGGCTACGAGCAGTACCTC. It specifies CASSPKLYRQGYEQYL.

This chain uses TRBV5-1 with TRBJ1-2, with 7 bases identical to TRBD1. V lost 3 bases to trimming and J lost 2 bases; unmatched junction nucleotides: 7. The CDR3 has 15 amino acids. The germline V gene has CDR1 SGHRS and CDR2 YFSETQ. The DNA of the CDR3 is TGCGCCAGCAGCTCCGGAGGGGGACAGAACTATGGCTACACCTTC. Its translation: CASSSGGGQNYGYTF.

This clone was found a few times. CDR3 in DNA: TGTGCCAGCAGTTTGACGTCGGGGGGGTTTCGCACAGATACGCAGTATTTT. It yields the protein CASSLTSGGFRTDTQYF. The gene calls are TRBV27 and TRBJ2-3; TRBD2 matches at 8 bases. With V trimmed by 3 bases and J by 1 base, 9 bases remained unmatched. There are 17 residues in the CDR3. Germline values: CDR1 MNHEY, CDR2 SMNVEV (reference sequence).

This chain links TRBV27 with TRBJ2-1; D ambiguous. Trimming shortened V by 9 bases and J by 4 bases, and 7 bases separated the two germline ends. Germline CDR1 reads MNHEY; CDR2 reads SMNVEV (reference sequence). The CDR3 runs 11 residues. For the CDR3, the DNA is TGTGCCAGTAGCTGGTACAATGAGCAGTTCTTC. Its protein is CASSWYNEQFF.